This T cell receptor beta chain was retrieved from a study of cytomegalovirus exposure and HLA in healthy donors. Worth noting for this clone: Its cognate antigen is unknown.

Primers for the PCR totalled 60 Vbeta and 13 Jbeta. Here immunoSEQ multiplex PCR was the method, and the copy in TCRdb shows in-frame clones only, minus some. The sample contains 170,000 or so clones, roughly 80% of which appear only once. Study outcomes and limitations: Immune exposure information comprised only CMV serostatus. A later analysis showed that HLA-associated TCR beta chains had undergone more clonal expansion than equally common others. In a later analysis, TCR beta V- and J-gene trimming showed a link to a missense DCLRE1C variant.

Germline CDR1 is SGHAT and CDR2 is FQDESV (reference sequence). The CDR3 is made up of 14 amino acids. The V and J ends lost 3 bases and 1 base, in that order; junction bases with no gene match: 2. The chain combines TRBV11-1 with TRBJ1-2; 7 positions agree with TRBD1. The TCR originated in a man in his fifties in good health and CMV-seronegative. The sample comprised PBMCs. The CDR3 nucleotides are TGTGCCAGCAGCTTGGACAGGTTTAACTATGGCTACACCTTC. It encodes CASSLDRFNYGYTF.